The entry below gives a single TCR beta chain sequence along with its context. Its specificity is unknown. The sample comes from a study of beta chain features in type 1 diabetes. Study conclusions and caveats: TCRB CDR3s were moderately but significantly shorter in Type 1 diabetes patients in all four CD4+ subsets.

Every isolated RNA sample was fully reverse transcribed, so sequencing captured expressed TCRB transcripts. Averages around 970,000 reads characterized the stem cell-like memory T cell samples. Profiling relied on immunoSEQ multiplex PCR, and the TCRdb table lists in-frame clones only, not all of them. The repertoire holds about 22,000 clones, with under 60% as singletons. This clonotype was obtained from a young man with type 1 diabetes. The specimen sequenced was stem cell memory CD4+ T cells from blood.

The CDR3 DNA sequence: TGTGCCAGCAGTTTCGGCGGGAGGGCCTACAATGAGCAGTTCTTC. It specifies CASSFGGRAYNEQFF. The J gene is TRBJ2-1, the V gene TRBV28, with 9 bases fitting TRBD2. This CDR3 is 15 amino acids long. Looked up from germline, CDR1 is MDHEN and CDR2 is SYDVKM. Trimming at V came to 3 bases and at J to 2 bases, leaving 2 bases not matched to a gene.